Below are 2 T cell receptor beta chains sequenced from a single sample in a study of T cells in Graves' hyperthyroidism and ophthalmopathy. The investigators amplified TCR beta CDR3 regions from RNA transcripts. The primer set for the first-round RT-PCR of the TCR CDR3 was HTBI. In TCRdb, the multiplex PCR reads were re-called with MiXCR into one record per CDR3 protein. The sample includes about 480,000 distinct CDR3 sequences, 13% to 15% of them seen just once. The sample was blood. The receptors shown here come from a woman younger than 35 with Graves' hyperthyroidism.

The rearrangement joins TRBV5-6 to TRBJ2-7; D is undetermined. Trimming removed 7 bases from V and 2 bases from J, with 19 bases in between. The CDR3 totals 15 residues. CDR1 and CDR2 from the germline V gene are SGHDT and YYEEEE. The chain's CDR3 is CASSSRTAFTYEQYV. The CDR3 nucleotides read TGTGCCAGCTCGTCAAGGACCGCATTTACCTACGAGCAGTACGTC.

This clonotype was counted ten times or more. The chain couples TRBV6-5 to TRBJ1-1; D is undetermined. The germline V gene encodes CDR1 MNHEY and CDR2 SVGAGI. This CDR3 contains 15 residues. Between the trimmed V and J ends, which lost 0 bases and 2 bases, there was a span of 10 bases. For the CDR3, the DNA is TGTGCCAGCAGTTACTCGCTACAGATTAACACTGAAGCTTTCTTT. The encoded protein is CASSYSLQINTEAFF.